Sequencing of this TCR beta chain was carried out in a study of T cell changes during pregnancy in multiple sclerosis (dated by TCRdb to between 2018 and 2021). Background for the entire study: In women with multiple sclerosis, the researchers looked at how the T cell repertoire shifted as pregnancy progressed.

After removal of 4 bases from V and 8 bases from J, the junction retains 8 bases not matched to a gene. The germline V gene specifies SGHVS as CDR1 and FNYEAQ as CDR2. The CDR3 spans 15 residues, from the cysteine through the phenylalanine. The kept DNA is CDR3 alone, 45 bases in frame from the first base. The method behind the library was the immunoSEQ multiplex PCR assay. TCRdb retrieved this table from immuneACCESS and kept in-frame rearrangements only. Not all clones are present; in checked studies, unresolved V genes account for under half, and no reason is known for the remainder. The sample table holds roughly 30,000 clones, of which approximately 89% were seen once. The ten largest clones add up to 10% of the sample. There are a few counts of this clone. Its specific antigen is unknown. No qualities accompany the bases; no much larger clone lies one base away.

Sequencing was performed on CD8+ T cells from peripheral blood mononuclear cells, taken in the second trimester of pregnancy. The origin of this receptor is a female donor with multiple sclerosis, enrolled in a pregnancy study. The receptor chain draws on TRBV7-6 and TRBJ2-2; TRBD1 lines up with 9 middle nucleotides. The DNA is as follows: TGTGCCAGCAGCTCCGGGACAGGGAGTCCGGGGGAGCTGTTTTTT. The translation is CASSSGTGSPGELFF. When the CDR3 is completed using the reference TRBV7-6 and TRBJ2-2 genes on either side, the full variable domain is GAGVSQSPRYKVTKRGQDVALRCDPISGHVSLYWYRQALGQGPEFLTYFNYEAQQDKSGLPNDRFSAERPEGSISTLTIQRTEQRDSAMYRCASSSGTGSPGELFFGEGSRLTVL.